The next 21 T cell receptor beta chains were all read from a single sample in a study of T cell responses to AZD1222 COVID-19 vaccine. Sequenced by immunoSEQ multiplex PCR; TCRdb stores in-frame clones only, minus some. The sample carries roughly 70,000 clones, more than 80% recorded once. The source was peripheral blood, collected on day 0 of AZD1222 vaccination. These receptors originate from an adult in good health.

The CDR3 region is CASSPGQGRGYEQYF. CDR3 sequence (DNA): TGTGCCAGCAGCCCGGGACAGGGACGGGGGTACGAGCAGTACTTC. The chain recombines TRBV13 with TRBJ2-7, with TRBD1 matching 9 bases. The V and J ends lost 5 bases and 4 bases, in that order; junction bases with no gene match: 9. CDR1 and CDR2 from the germline V gene are PRHDT and FYEKMQ (reference sequence). This CDR3 region has 15 residues.

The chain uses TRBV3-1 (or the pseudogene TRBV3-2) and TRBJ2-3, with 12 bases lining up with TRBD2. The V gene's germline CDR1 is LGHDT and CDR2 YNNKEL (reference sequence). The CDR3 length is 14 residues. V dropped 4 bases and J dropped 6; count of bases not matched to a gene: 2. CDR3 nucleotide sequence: TGTGCCAGCAGCCCCACTAGCGGGAGGGATACGCAGTATTTT. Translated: CASSPTSGRDTQYF.

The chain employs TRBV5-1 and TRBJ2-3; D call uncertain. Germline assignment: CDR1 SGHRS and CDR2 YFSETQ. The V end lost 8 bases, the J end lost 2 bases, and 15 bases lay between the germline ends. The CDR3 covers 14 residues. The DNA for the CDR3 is TGCGCCAGTACCACCGCACTTATCACAGATACGCAGTATTTT. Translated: CASTTALITDTQYF.

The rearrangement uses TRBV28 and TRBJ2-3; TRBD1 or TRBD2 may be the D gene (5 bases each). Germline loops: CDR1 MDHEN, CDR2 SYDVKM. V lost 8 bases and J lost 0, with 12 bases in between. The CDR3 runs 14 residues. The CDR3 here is CASCPGTSTDTQYF. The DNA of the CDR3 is TGTGCCAGCTGCCCCGGGACGAGCACAGATACGCAGTATTTT.

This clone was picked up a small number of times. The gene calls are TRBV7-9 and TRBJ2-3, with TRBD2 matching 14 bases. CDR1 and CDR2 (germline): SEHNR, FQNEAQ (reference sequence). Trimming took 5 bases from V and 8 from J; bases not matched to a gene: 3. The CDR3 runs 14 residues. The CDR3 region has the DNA TGTGCCAGCAGCCTAGGACTAGCGGGAGGTACGCAGTATTTT. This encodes CASSLGLAGGTQYF.

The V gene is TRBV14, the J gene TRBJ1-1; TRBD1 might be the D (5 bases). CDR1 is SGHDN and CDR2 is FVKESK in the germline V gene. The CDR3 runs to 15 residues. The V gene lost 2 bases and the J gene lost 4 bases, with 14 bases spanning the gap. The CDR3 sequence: CASSQITAGATEAFF. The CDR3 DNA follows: TGTGCCAGCAGCCAAATTACAGCTGGGGCCACTGAAGCTTTCTTT.

CDR3 in amino acids: CAIQVSDTEAFF. Written as DNA, the CDR3 is TGTGCCATCCAGGTATCGGACACTGAAGCTTTCTTT. The rearrangement uses TRBV28 and TRBJ1-1; D uncertain. Germline V gene data show CDR1 as MDHEN and CDR2 as SYDVKM. The CDR3 has 12 residues. Between the trimmed V and J ends, which lost 10 bases and 3 bases, there was a span of 12 bases.

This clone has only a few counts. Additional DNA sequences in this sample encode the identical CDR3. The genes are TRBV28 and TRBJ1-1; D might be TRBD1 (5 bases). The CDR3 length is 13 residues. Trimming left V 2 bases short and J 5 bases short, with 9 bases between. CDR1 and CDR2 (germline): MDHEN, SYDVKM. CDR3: CASSLQGGTEAFF. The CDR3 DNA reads TGTGCCAGCAGTTTACAGGGTGGGACTGAAGCTTTCTTT.

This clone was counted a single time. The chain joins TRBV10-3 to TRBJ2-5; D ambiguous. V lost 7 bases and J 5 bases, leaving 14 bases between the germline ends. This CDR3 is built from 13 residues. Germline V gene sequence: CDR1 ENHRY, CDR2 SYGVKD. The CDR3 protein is CAITERPLETQYF. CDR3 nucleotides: TGTGCCATCACCGAGAGGCCTCTCGAGACCCAGTACTTC.

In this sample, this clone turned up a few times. The CDR3 region is CASQQGKNSPLHF. In nucleotides, the CDR3 is TGTGCCAGCCAACAGGGGAAAAATTCACCCCTCCACTTT. This chain links TRBV7-2 with TRBJ1-6; 7 positions match TRBD1. V gave up 8 bases and J gave up 7 bases; unmatched junction bases: 5. The CDR3 sequence is 13 residues long. CDR1 and CDR2 (germline): SGHTA, FQGNSA. The full variable domain, completed using reference TRBV7-2 and TRBJ1-6, is GAGVSQSPSNKVTEKGKDVELRCDPISGHTALYWYRQSLGQGLEFLIYFQGNSAPDKSGLPSDRFSAERTGGSVSTLTIQRTQQEDSAVYLCASQQGKNSPLHFGNGTRLTVT.

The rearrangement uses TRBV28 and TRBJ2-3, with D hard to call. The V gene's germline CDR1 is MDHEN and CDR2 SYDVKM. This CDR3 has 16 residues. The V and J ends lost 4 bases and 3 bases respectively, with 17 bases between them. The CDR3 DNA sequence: TGTGCCAGCAGTTCTCCGGTGGCCCTTTGGACAGATACGCAGTATTTT. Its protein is CASSSPVALWTDTQYF.

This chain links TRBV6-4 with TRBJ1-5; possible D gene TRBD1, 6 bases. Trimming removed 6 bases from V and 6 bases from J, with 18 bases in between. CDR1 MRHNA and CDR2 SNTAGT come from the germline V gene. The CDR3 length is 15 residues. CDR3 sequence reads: CASSPGAEGTQPQHF. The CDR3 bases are TGTGCCAGCAGCCCAGGGGCTGAAGGGACTCAGCCCCAGCATTTT.

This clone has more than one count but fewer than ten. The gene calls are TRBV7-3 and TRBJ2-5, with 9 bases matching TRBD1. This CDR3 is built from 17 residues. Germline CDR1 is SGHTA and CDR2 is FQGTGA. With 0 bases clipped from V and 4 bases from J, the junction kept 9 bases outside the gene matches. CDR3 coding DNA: TGTGCCAGCAGCTTAACGCTCGGGACAGGGAGTGGAGAGACCCAGTACTTC. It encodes CASSLTLGTGSGETQYF.

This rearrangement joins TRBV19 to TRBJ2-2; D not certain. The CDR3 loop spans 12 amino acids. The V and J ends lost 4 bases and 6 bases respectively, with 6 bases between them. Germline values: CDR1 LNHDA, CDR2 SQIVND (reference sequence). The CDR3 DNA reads TGTGCCAGTAGTACCCTCCCCGGGGAGCTGTTTTTT. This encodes CASSTLPGELFF.

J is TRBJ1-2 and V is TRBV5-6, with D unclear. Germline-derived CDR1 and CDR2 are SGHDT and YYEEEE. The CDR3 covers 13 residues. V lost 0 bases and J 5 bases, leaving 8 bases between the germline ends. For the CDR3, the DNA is TGTGCCAGCAGCTTGGACGGACGATATGGCTACACCTTC. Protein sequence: CASSLDGRYGYTF.

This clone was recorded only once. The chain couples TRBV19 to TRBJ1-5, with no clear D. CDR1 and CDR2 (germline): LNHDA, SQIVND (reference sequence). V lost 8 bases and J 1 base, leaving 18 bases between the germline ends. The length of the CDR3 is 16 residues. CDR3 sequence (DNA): TGTGCCAGTTCGGAAGTCGGTCGTGGGAGCAATCAGCCCCAGCATTTT. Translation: CASSEVGRGSNQPQHF.

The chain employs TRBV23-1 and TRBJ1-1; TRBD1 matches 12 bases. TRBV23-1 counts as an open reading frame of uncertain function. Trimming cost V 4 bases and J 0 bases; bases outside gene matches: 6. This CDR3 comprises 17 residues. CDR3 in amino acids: CASSRDRGPWVNTEAFF. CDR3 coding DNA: TGCGCCAGCAGTCGGGACAGGGGGCCGTGGGTGAACACTGAAGCTTTCTTT.

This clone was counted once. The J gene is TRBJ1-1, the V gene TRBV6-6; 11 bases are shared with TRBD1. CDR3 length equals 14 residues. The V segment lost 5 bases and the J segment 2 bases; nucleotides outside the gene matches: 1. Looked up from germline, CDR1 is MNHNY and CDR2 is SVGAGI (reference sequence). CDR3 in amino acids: CASSRTGGNTEAFF. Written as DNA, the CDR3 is TGTGCCAGCAGTCGGACAGGGGGCAACACTGAAGCTTTCTTT.

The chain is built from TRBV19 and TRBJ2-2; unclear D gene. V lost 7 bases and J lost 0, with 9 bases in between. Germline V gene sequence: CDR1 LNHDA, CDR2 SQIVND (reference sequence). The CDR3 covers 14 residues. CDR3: CASNPTSNTGELFF. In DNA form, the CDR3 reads TGTGCCAGTAACCCGACTTCGAACACCGGGGAGCTGTTTTTT. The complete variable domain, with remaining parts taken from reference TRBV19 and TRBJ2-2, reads DGGITQSPKYLFRKEGQNVTLSCEQNLNHDAMYWYRQDPGQGLRLIYYSQIVNDFQKGDIAEGYSVSREKKESFPLTVTSAQKNPTAFYLCASNPTSNTGELFFGEGSRLTVL.

The CDR3 region is CASSTAGDRGNEQFF. CDR3 in DNA: TGTGCCAGCAGTACTGCGGGGGACAGGGGGAATGAGCAGTTCTTC. The V call is TRBV7-2, the J call TRBJ2-1, with 11 positions matching TRBD1. Losses at the gene ends were 6 bases for V and 7 bases for J; bases not matched to a gene: 8. Germline V gene lookup returns CDR1 SGHTA and CDR2 FQGNSA. This CDR3 spans 15 amino acids.

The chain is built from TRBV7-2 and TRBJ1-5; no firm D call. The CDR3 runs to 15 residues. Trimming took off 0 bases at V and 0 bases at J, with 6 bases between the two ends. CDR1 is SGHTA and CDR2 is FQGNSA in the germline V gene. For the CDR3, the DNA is TGTGCCAGCAGCTTAGCCGACTATAGCAATCAGCCCCAGCATTTT. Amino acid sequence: CASSLADYSNQPQHF.